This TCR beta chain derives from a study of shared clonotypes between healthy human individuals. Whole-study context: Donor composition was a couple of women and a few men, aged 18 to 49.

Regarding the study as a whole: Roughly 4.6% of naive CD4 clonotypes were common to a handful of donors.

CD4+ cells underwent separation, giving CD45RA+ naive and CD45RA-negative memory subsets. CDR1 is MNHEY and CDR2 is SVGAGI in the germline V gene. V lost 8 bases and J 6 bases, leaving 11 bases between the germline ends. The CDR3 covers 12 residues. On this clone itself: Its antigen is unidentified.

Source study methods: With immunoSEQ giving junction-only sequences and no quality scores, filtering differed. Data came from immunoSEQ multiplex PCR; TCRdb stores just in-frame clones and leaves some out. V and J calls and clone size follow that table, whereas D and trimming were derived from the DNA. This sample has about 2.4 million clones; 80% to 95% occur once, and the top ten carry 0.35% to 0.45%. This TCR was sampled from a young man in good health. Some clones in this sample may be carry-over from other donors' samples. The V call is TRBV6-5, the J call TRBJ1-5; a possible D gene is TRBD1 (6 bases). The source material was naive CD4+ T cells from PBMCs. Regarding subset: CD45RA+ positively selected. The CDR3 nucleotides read TGTGCCAGCGAGGGGGGCCGTCAGCCCCAGCATTTT. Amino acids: CASEGGRQPQHF.